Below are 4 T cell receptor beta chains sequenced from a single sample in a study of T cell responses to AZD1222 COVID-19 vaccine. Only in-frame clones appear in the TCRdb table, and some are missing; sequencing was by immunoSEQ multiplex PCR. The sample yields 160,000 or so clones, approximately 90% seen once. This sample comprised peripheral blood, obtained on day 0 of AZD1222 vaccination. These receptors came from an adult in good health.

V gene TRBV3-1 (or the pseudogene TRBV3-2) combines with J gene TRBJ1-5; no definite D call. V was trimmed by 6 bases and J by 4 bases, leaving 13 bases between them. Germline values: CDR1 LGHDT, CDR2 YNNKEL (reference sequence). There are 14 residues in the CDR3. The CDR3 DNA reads TGTGCCAGCAGTCCCGGGAGCGTGAATCAGCCCCAGCATTTT. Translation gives CASSPGSVNQPQHF.

Here the CDR3 DNA reads TGTGCCTGGGGACAGGGGTTAAATGAAAAACTGTTTTTT. It encodes CAWGQGLNEKLFF. The chain employs TRBV30 and TRBJ1-4; 9 nucleotides agree with TRBD1. Per germline, CDR1 GTSNPN and CDR2 SVGIG (reference sequence). J gave up 5 bases and V 5 bases, and 3 bases lay outside the gene matches. The CDR3 spans 13 residues.

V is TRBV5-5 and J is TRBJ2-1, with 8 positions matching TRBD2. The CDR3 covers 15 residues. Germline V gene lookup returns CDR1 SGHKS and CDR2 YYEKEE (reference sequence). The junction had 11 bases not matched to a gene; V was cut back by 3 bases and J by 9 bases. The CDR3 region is CASSWSSGGGGEQFF. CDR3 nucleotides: TGTGCCAGCAGCTGGTCCAGCGGGGGTGGTGGTGAGCAGTTCTTC.

CDR3 residues: CASSQDRGTGELFF. In DNA form, the CDR3 reads TGTGCCAGCAGCCAAGACAGGGGCACCGGGGAGCTGTTTTTT. The chain recombines TRBV14 with TRBJ2-2; a possible D gene is TRBD1 (6 bases). The CDR3 has 14 residues. The germline V gene encodes CDR1 SGHDN and CDR2 FVKESK. Trimming cost V 0 bases and J 4 bases, with 6 bases left between them.